The source of this TCR beta chain is a study of Tregs in tolerant kidney transplant recipients. This clone has just one count. Its antigen is not known. This table comes from immunoSEQ multiplex PCR, and its TCRdb copy is limited to in-frame clones, with some not included. The sample consists of approximately 90,000 clones, under 95% of them appearing once. Study results and limitations: Validation in larger populations is needed because few patients were studied. Some patients' samples used different primers over time, so nucleotide sequences weren't comparable.

Mixed chimerism was transient after nonmyeloablative marrow transplants from related graft donors. The germline V gene encodes CDR1 LNHNV and CDR2 YYDKDF (reference sequence). CDR3 size: 14 residues. Trimming pared 0 bases from V and 0 bases from J, leaving 5 bases between. Sequencing was performed on CD4+ T cells from blood (PBMCs), taken 12 months after the transplant. This chain joins TRBV15 and TRBJ1-2; D gene unclear. The sequence derives from a human patient who received a combined kidney and bone marrow transplant. Some T cells may be supplied by the graft donor. DNA of the CDR3: TGTGCCACCAGCAGAGATATAGCTAACTATGGCTACACCTTC. Protein sequence: CATSRDIANYGYTF.